Following are 13 T cell receptor beta chains from one sample sequenced in a study of blood T cell repertoires in COVID-19. The table came from immunoSEQ multiplex PCR; TCRdb's copy has only in-frame clones and leaves some out. The repertoire consists of roughly 100,000 clones, with 71% occurring once and the leading ten covering approximately 0.9%. Sequences were obtained from peripheral blood. Receptor source: a human donor with acute or convalescent COVID-19. The donor label of this sample is uncertain.

The gene calls are TRBV7-3 and TRBJ2-6; D is unclear. The germline V and J ends were trimmed by 3 bases and 0 bases, with 6 bases remaining between them. The CDR3 is 15 residues long. The germline V gene encodes CDR1 SGHTA and CDR2 FQGTGA. The CDR3 sequence is CASSLSSSGANVLTF. CDR3 nucleotides: TGTGCCAGCAGCTTGTCGAGCTCTGGGGCCAACGTCCTGACTTTC.

This sequence joins TRBV3-1 (or the pseudogene TRBV3-2) and TRBJ2-7; 7 positions match TRBD1. This CDR3 spans 14 amino acids. Trimming removed 4 bases from V and 2 bases from J; junction bases left unmatched: 5. Germline values: CDR1 LGHDT, CDR2 YNNKEL (reference sequence). The CDR3 DNA follows: TGTGCCAGCAGCCCATGGCAGGGGGCCTACGAGCAGTACGTC. Translation gives CASSPWQGAYEQYV.

The CDR3 coding sequence is TGTGCCAGCAAGACTGGGACAGCCTCCTACAATGAGCAGTTCTTC. Translation gives CASKTGTASYNEQFF. The V and J genes are TRBV2 and TRBJ2-1, with 7 bases aligning to TRBD1. The CDR3 consists of 15 residues. Germline V gene sequence: CDR1 SNHLY, CDR2 FYNNEI. V dropped 7 bases and J dropped 0; count of bases not matched to a gene: 6.

This clone was seen a handful of times. The CDR3 reads CASSLWASGQRNTEAFF. CDR3 coding DNA: TGCGCCAGCAGCTTGTGGGCGTCGGGACAGAGGAACACTGAAGCTTTCTTT. J is TRBJ1-1 and V is TRBV5-1; 7 bases are a match to TRBD1. V lost 1 base, J lost 1 base, and 10 bases stayed unmatched. The CDR3 runs to 17 residues. Per the germline V gene, CDR1 is SGHRS and CDR2 is YFSETQ.

V and J are TRBV6-5 and TRBJ1-3; TRBD1 matches 8 bases. Germline V gene lookup returns CDR1 MNHEY and CDR2 SVGAGI. V was clipped by 5 bases and J by 4 bases; unmatched bases: 4. The length of the CDR3 is 14 residues. CDR3 in amino acids: CASSPDRGGNTIYF. In nucleotides, the CDR3 is TGTGCCAGCAGTCCTGACAGGGGAGGAAACACCATATATTTT.

Ten or more counts support this clone. V gene TRBV6-5 combines with J gene TRBJ1-2; D remains unclear. Germline loops: CDR1 MNHEY, CDR2 SVGAGI. Trimming removed 5 bases at V and 6 bases at J, with 16 bases between. CDR3 length: 14 amino acids. In DNA, the CDR3 is TGTGCCAGCAGTCCTCGGGAGACTAAGGATGGCTACACCTTC. Amino acids: CASSPRETKDGYTF.

This chain links TRBV25-1 with TRBJ2-6; D is possibly TRBD1 (5 bases). Trimming left V 6 bases short and J 2 bases short, with 11 bases between. This CDR3 has 15 residues. Germline CDR1 and CDR2: MGHDK and SYGVNS. The CDR3 bases are TGTGCCAGCAGACCCGCAGGGACTGGGGCCAACGTCCTGACTTTC. It yields the protein CASRPAGTGANVLTF.

CDR3 amino acids: CASSAVTGGNGYTF. The CDR3, as DNA: TGCGCCAGCAGCGCGGTAACAGGGGGCAACGGCTACACCTTC. The chain joins TRBV5-1 to TRBJ1-2; 9 bases are a match to TRBD1. This CDR3 region has 14 residues. V dropped 4 bases and J dropped 8; count of bases not matched to a gene: 9. Germline V lookup: CDR1 SGHRS, CDR2 YFSETQ. The full variable domain, with the rest looked up from reference TRBV5-1 and TRBJ1-2, is KAGVTQTPRYLIKTRGQQVTLSCSPISGHRSVSWYQQTPGQGLQFLFEYFSETQRNKGNFPGRFSGRQFSNSRSEMNVSTLELGDSALYLCASSAVTGGNGYTFGSGTRLTVV.

The chain has TRBV24-1 and TRBJ1-4, with 9 nucleotides matching TRBD1. Germline V lookup: CDR1 KGHDR, CDR2 SFDVKD. This CDR3 has 16 amino acids. The junction had 3 bases not matched to a gene; V was cut back by 5 bases and J by 0 bases. The CDR3 loop reads CATSVGTGTTNEKLFF. CDR3 nucleotides: TGTGCCACCAGTGTAGGGACAGGGACAACTAATGAAAAACTGTTTTTT.

The V gene is TRBV5-4, the J gene TRBJ2-5; 7 bases line up with TRBD2. Unmatched junction bases numbered 13, after V lost 0 bases and J lost 5 bases. The CDR3 consists of 17 residues. Looked up from germline, CDR1 is SGHNT and CDR2 is YYREEE (reference sequence). CDR3 bases: TGTGCCAGCAGCTTGGCCAAGGGGTTTCGAGCGGGGGAGACCCAGTACTTC. The encoded protein is CASSLAKGFRAGETQYF.

The genes are TRBV19 and TRBJ1-5; 7 nucleotides match TRBD1. This CDR3 has 13 amino acids. V dropped 9 bases and J dropped 10; count of bases not matched to a gene: 12. Germline V gene sequence: CDR1 LNHDA, CDR2 SQIVND (reference sequence). CDR3 loop: CASCRGQYLPQHF. In DNA form, the CDR3 reads TGTGCCAGCTGCCGGGGACAGTATCTTCCCCAGCATTTT.

This clone was found a few times. The rearrangement joins TRBV19 to TRBJ2-1; 10 bases map to TRBD2. The V and J ends lost 3 bases and 6 bases, in that order; junction bases with no gene match: 5. The CDR3 sequence is 15 residues long. Per the germline V gene, CDR1 is LNHDA and CDR2 is SQIVND (reference sequence). The CDR3 DNA follows: TGTGCCAGTAGTATCATAGCGGGGGGCGGCAATGAGCAGTTCTTC. Its translation is CASSIIAGGGNEQFF.

The rearrangement joins TRBV7-2 to TRBJ1-2, with 8 bases that match TRBD1. This CDR3 is built from 15 residues. J lost 4 bases, V lost 5 bases, and 9 bases had no gene match. The germline CDR1 and CDR2 sequences are SGHTA and FQGNSA. In DNA, the CDR3 is TGTGCCAGCAGCCCCAGGACAGGGAGCATCTATGGCTACACCTTC. Protein: CASSPRTGSIYGYTF.